This is a list of T cell receptor beta chains from one sample in a study of CD8 T cells in Susac syndrome. TCRdb processed the immunoSEQ multiplex PCR reads anew with MiXCR; each CDR3 protein has one entry. The sample has some 150,000 distinct CDR3 sequences; nearly 97% are singletons. Source material: CD8+ T cells from PBMCs. These TCRs come from a human donor with multiple sclerosis. Both conserved end residues are part of each CDR3. D genes are given only for firm matches. The listing skips clone size in some rows; elsewhere it reads once, few, many or a size class.

clone size | D gene | J gene | V gene | CDR3 protein | CDR3 DNA
. | . | TRBJ2-1 | TRBV7-9 | CASSHSYEQFF | TGTGCCAGCAGCCATAGCTATGAGCAGTTCTTC
. | TRBD2 | TRBJ2-1 | TRBV4-1 | CASSLQRGGRFEQFF | TGCGCCAGCAGCCTTCAGCGGGGGGGGCGATTTGAGCAGTTCTTC
. | . | TRBJ1-2 | TRBV12-3/TRBV12-4 | CASSLTIYIGPDYGYTF | TGTGCCAGCAGTTTAACGATATATATCGGGCCCGACTATGGCTACACCTTC
. | TRBD1 | TRBJ1-1 | TRBV30 | CAWMVGGPEAFF | TGTGCCTGGATGGTAGGGGGCCCTGAAGCTTTCTTT
. | . | TRBJ1-2 | TRBV29-1 | CSSGTPDGYTF | TGCAGCTCTGGGACGCCGGATGGCTACACCTTC
. | TRBD1 | TRBJ2-2 | TRBV7-7 | CASSTWTGENTGELFF | TGTGCTAGCAGCACGTGGACAGGGGAAAACACCGGGGAGCTGTTTTTT
. | . | TRBJ2-7 | TRBV20-1 | CSAMVDWEPYEQYF | TGCAGTGCTATGGTGGACTGGGAGCCCTACGAGCAGTACTTC
. | . | TRBJ2-7 | TRBV29-1 | CSVEGTGYEQYF | TGCAGCGTTGAAGGGACGGGCTACGAGCAGTACTTC
. | . | TRBJ1-1 | TRBV7-9 | CASATQVDDTEAFF | TGTGCCAGCGCCACCCAGGTGGACGACACTGAAGCTTTCTTT
. | . | TRBJ2-2 | TRBV7-9 | CALGGDTGELFF | TGTGCCTTAGGGGGGGACACCGGGGAGCTGTTTTTT
. | . | TRBJ2-1 | TRBV6-5 | CASGGATEQFF | TGTGCCAGCGGGGGGGCAACCGAGCAGTTCTTC
. | TRBD2 | TRBJ2-5 | TRBV20-1 | CSAGRRGGKETQYF | TGCAGTGCCGGGAGGCGGGGGGGCAAAGAGACCCAGTACTTC
. | . | TRBJ1-2 | TRBV27 | CASSLKGGGYGYTF | TGTGCCAGCAGTTTAAAGGGCGGGGGCTATGGCTACACCTTC
. | TRBD1 | TRBJ2-5 | TRBV20-1 | CSARLVRGQAETQYF | TGCAGTGCTAGATTGGTCAGGGGGCAAGCGGAGACCCAGTACTTC
. | . | TRBJ1-1 | TRBV20-1 | CSAMDRWGTEAFF | TGCAGTGCTATGGACAGATGGGGAACTGAAGCTTTCTTT
. | . | TRBJ1-1 | TRBV23-1 | CASSHRLPRQVHTEAFF | TGCGCCAGCAGTCATCGGCTCCCAAGACAGGTTCACACTGAAGCTTTCTTT
. | . | TRBJ2-1 | TRBV12-3/TRBV12-4 | CASSPTRFSYNEQFF | TGTGCCAGCAGTCCGACACGGTTCTCCTACAATGAGCAGTTCTTC
once | . | TRBJ2-6 | TRBV12-3/TRBV12-4 | CASSPFVGASGANVLTF | TGTGCCAGCAGTCCCTTCGTAGGGGCCTCTGGGGCCAACGTCCTGACTTTC
. | . | TRBJ1-2 | TRBV30 | CAWSVTGEYGYTF | TGTGCCTGGAGTGTGACAGGAGAATATGGCTACACCTTC
. | . | TRBJ2-3 | TRBV2 | CASSDDNSLFNPDTQYF | TGTGCCAGCAGTGATGATAATTCCCTTTTCAACCCAGATACGCAGTATTTT
. | TRBD1 | TRBJ2-3 | TRBV30 | CAWSPLGQVNTDTQYF | TGTGCCTGGTCTCCATTAGGACAGGTCAACACAGATACGCAGTATTTT